The sequence of this T cell receptor beta chain was determined in a study of T cell responses to AZD1222 COVID-19 vaccine. General study results and limits: Females outnumbered males among donors, who were mostly white British; clonal diversity was possibly underestimated. With two AZD1222 doses given, Spike-specific TCR breadth and depth both rose. Reports indicate that nearly half of spike-specific TCRs are directed at unmutated variant regions.

Germline V CDR1 and CDR2: MGHDK, SYGVNS. V gave up 2 bases and J gave up 9 bases, with 14 bases separating them. There are 14 residues in the CDR3. Concerning this clone: Its antigen is as yet unknown.

Generated by immunoSEQ multiplex PCR, the TCRdb table keeps only in-frame clones and is missing some. Here the sample spans about 160,000 clones, under 95% being singletons. This clonotype originated in an adult in good health. This specimen consisted of peripheral blood, obtained on day 0 of MenACWY control vaccination. The rearrangement uses TRBV25-1 and TRBJ1-5; the D is unclear. The CDR3 reads CASSETSPGWPQHF. CDR3 bases: TGTGCCAGCAGTGAAACATCCCCGGGCTGGCCCCAGCATTTT. The full variable domain, with the rest looked up from reference TRBV25-1 and TRBJ1-5, is EADIYQTPRYLVIGTGKKITLECSQTMGHDKMYWYQQDPGMELHLIHYSYGVNSTEKGDLSSESTVSRIRTEHFPLTLESARPSHTSQYLCASSETSPGWPQHFGDGTRLSIL.